Sequencing of this TCR beta chain was carried out in a study of blood T cell repertoires in COVID-19. Study as a whole: Acute and convalescent COVID-19 specimens originated in the United States, Italy and Spain.

This CDR3 comprises 16 residues. Germline CDR1 is MNHEY and CDR2 is SVGAGI. V lost 4 bases to trimming and J lost 4 bases; unmatched junction nucleotides: 7. As originally analysed: The assay estimated nucleated cells by amplifying reference gene primers. Profiled with immunoSEQ multiplex PCR; TCRdb holds only in-frame clones, not every one. The V and J calls and clone size were taken over from that table, and D and trimming were inferred from the DNA. Altogether around 62,000 clones are present, 85% to 90% being singletons, with the ten largest covering approximately 4%. This sequence was found in a human donor in a cohort sampled during active COVID-19. Material for sequencing was peripheral blood. This chain connects TRBV6-5 to TRBJ1-1, with 12 bases aligning to TRBD1. The CDR3 coding sequence is TGTGCCAGCAGTTGGGGACAGGGGGCGCGGGGCACTGAAGCTTTCTTT. Amino acid sequence: CASSWGQGARGTEAFF.